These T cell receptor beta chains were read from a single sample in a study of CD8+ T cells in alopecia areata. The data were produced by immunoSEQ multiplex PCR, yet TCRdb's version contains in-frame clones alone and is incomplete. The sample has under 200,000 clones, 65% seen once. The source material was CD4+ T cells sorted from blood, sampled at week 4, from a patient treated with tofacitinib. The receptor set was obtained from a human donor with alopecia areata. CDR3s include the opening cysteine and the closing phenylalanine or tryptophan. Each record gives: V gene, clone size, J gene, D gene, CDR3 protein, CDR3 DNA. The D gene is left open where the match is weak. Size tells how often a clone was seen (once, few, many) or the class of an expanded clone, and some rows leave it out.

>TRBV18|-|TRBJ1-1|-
CASSPPGTDNTEAFF
TGTGCCAGCTCACCACCCGGGACGGACAACACTGAAGCTTTCTTT
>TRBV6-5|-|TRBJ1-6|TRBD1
CASSKDRGLPPLHF
TGTGCCAGCAGTAAGGACAGGGGATTACCACCCCTCCACTTT
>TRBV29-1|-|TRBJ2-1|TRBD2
CSVPGLAYNEQFF
TGCAGCGTTCCGGGACTAGCCTACAATGAGCAGTTCTTC
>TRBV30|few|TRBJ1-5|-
CAWSVLGTDQPQHF
TGTGCCTGGAGTGTATTGGGTACCGATCAGCCCCAGCATTTT
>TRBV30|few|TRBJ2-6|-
CAWSTRGGANVLTF
TGTGCCTGGAGTACCCGCGGTGGGGCCAACGTCCTGACTTTC
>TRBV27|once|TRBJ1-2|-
CASSEDGSYGYTF
TGTGCCAGCAGTGAAGACGGTAGCTATGGCTACACCTTC
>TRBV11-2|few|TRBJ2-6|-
CASSSLRASLGANVLTF
TGTGCCAGCAGCTCACTCCGGGCCTCCCTTGGGGCCAACGTCCTGACTTTC
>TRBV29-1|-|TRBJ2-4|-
CSVKQRAKNIQYF
TGCAGCGTTAAACAGAGGGCCAAAAACATTCAGTACTTC
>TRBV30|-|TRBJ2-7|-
CAWSTGTFGQYF
TGTGCCTGGAGTACAGGGACATTCGGGCAGTACTTC
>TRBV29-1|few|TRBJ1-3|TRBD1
CSAGLGQSGNTIYF
TGCAGCGCGGGATTGGGACAGTCTGGAAACACCATATATTTT
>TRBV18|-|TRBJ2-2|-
CASSPPSWRTGELFF
TGTGCCAGCTCACCACCGAGTTGGCGCACCGGGGAGCTGTTTTTT
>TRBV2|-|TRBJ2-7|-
CASRRDSRSEQYF
TGTGCCAGCAGGCGGGACAGTCGGAGCGAGCAGTACTTC
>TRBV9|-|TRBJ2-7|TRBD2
CASSYGTSGVGNEQYF
TGTGCCAGCAGCTATGGGACTAGCGGGGTTGGTAACGAGCAGTACTTC
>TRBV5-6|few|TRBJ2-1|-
CASNSLVARQQFF
TGTGCCAGCAACTCGTTGGTCGCGCGTCAGCAGTTCTTC
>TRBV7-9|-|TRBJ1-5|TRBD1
CASSLGTTGSQPQHF
TGTGCCAGCAGCTTAGGGACGACAGGGAGTCAGCCCCAGCATTTT
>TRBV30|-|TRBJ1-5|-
CAWSTGTPNQPQHF
TGTGCCTGGAGTACCGGGACACCCAATCAGCCCCAGCATTTT
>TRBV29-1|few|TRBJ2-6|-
CSVDGSSGANVLTF
TGCAGCGTTGACGGGAGCTCTGGGGCCAACGTCCTGACTTTC
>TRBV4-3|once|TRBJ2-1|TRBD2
CASSLLGGLAGGKGNEQFF
TGCGCCAGCAGCCTCCTAGGCGGACTAGCGGGGGGCAAAGGGAATGAGCAGTTCTTC
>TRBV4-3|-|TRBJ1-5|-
CASSQTEGWDQPQHF
TGCGCCAGCAGCCAGACGGAGGGATGGGATCAGCCCCAGCATTTT
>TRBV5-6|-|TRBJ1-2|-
CASSLRGIANYGYTF
TGTGCCAGCAGCTTGCGGGGGATCGCTAACTATGGCTACACCTTC
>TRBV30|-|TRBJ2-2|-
CAWSPDSWELFF
TGTGCCTGGAGTCCGGATTCCTGGGAGCTGTTTTTT
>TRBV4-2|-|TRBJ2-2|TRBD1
CASSQRQGGELFF
TGTGCCAGCAGCCAGAGACAGGGCGGGGAGCTGTTTTTT
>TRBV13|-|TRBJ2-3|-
CASRKGTQYF
TGTGCCAGTCGGAAGGGGACGCAGTATTTT
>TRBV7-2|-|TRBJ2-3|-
CASSLTWGSTDTQYF
TGTGCCAGCAGCTTAACGTGGGGGAGCACAGATACGCAGTATTTT
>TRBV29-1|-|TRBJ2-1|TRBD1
CSVTGTGGFYNEQFF
TGCAGCGTTACCGGGACAGGGGGCTTTTACAATGAGCAGTTCTTC
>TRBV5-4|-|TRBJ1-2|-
CASTKDGSNYGYTF
TGTGCCAGCACTAAGGACGGATCGAACTATGGCTACACCTTC
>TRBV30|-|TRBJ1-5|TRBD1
CAWRGTGGHQPQHF
TGTGCCTGGAGGGGGACAGGGGGTCACCAGCCCCAGCATTTT
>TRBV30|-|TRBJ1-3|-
CAWSTRGPGNTIYF
TGTGCCTGGAGTACTCGGGGGCCGGGAAACACCATATATTTT
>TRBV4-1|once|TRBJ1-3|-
CASSQSGGRVNF
TGCGCCAGCAGCCAATCCGGTGGACGAGTAAATTTT
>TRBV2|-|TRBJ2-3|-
CASSEIQPTDTQYF
TGTGCCAGCAGTGAGATCCAGCCCACAGATACGCAGTATTTT
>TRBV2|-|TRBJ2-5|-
CASKEGETQYF
TGTGCCAGCAAGGAGGGGGAGACCCAGTACTTC
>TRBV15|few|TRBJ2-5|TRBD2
CATSRGLAGKTQYF
TGTGCCACCAGCAGAGGACTAGCGGGGAAGACCCAGTACTTC
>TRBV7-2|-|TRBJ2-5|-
CASSLIFGAETQYF
TGTGCCAGCAGCTTAATTTTCGGGGCTGAGACCCAGTACTTC
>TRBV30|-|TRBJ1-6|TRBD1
CAWRAGTANSPLHF
TGTGCCTGGAGAGCCGGGACAGCCAATTCACCCCTCCACTTT
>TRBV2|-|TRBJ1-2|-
CASSDRGSFGYTF
TGTGCCAGCAGTGACCGGGGTTCCTTTGGCTACACCTTC
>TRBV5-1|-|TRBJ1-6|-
CASSLDRSNSPLHF
TGCGCCAGCAGCTTGGACAGAAGTAATTCACCCCTCCACTTT
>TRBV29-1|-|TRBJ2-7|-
CSVVFSLGYEQYF
TGCAGCGTTGTTTTCTCCCTTGGGTACGAGCAGTACTTC
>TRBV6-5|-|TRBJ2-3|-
CASSIRGSGEKYF
TGTGCCAGCAGTATCCGGGGTAGCGGCGAGAAGTATTTT
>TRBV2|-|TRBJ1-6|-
CASRPGESRSPLHF
TGTGCCAGCAGACCGGGAGAAAGTCGCTCACCCCTCCACTTT
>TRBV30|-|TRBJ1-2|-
CAWIGQTYGYTF
TGTGCCTGGATTGGACAGACCTATGGCTACACCTTC
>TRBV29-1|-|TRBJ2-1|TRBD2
CSVGGYNEQFF
TGCAGCGTCGGGGGGTACAATGAGCAGTTCTTC
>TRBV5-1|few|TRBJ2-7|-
CASKSRDSAREQYF
TGCGCCAGCAAGTCCAGGGACTCGGCTCGCGAGCAGTACTTC
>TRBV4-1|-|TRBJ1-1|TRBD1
CASSRMPGQGATEAFF
TGCGCCAGCAGCCGGATGCCGGGACAGGGGGCCACTGAAGCTTTCTTT
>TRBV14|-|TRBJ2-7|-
CASSQEFSLYEQYF
TGTGCCAGCAGCCAAGAGTTCAGCCTCTACGAGCAGTACTTC